This T cell receptor (beta chain) was captured by sequencing in a study of blood T cells in healthy people across ages. Across the whole study: In model experiments, template switching was able to capture about one barcoded beta molecule for every two T cells that were present.

Researchers collected ten milliliters of peripheral blood from every single donor. The extraction recovered at least 5.5 micrograms of total RNA per sample. This clonotype showed up just a few times. V was cut by 0 bases and J by 0 bases, with 10 bases left in between. This CDR3 comprises 16 residues. Germline V gene data show CDR1 as SGDLS and CDR2 as YYNGEE. Next came a second PCR, run for roughly 6 to 11 cycles, which used a sample-barcoded 5' primer along with a J-beta primer mix. Every cDNA was tagged by a template-switch adaptor with 12 random nucleotides. MiXCR, run by TCRdb on the 5' RACE reads, gives a single entry per CDR3 protein. The table shows 1.4 million to 1.5 million distinct CDR3 sequences, with around 42% occurring only once.

The sequencing input was blood. The rearrangement joins TRBV9 to TRBJ2-1; D may correspond to TRBD1 or TRBD2 (5 bases each). The TCR sequence derives from a woman aged 18-30 years in good health. CDR3 amino acids: CASSVGRGPSYNEQFF. The CDR3 DNA sequence: TGTGCCAGCAGCGTAGGTAGGGGACCCTCCTACAATGAGCAGTTCTTC.